The clone carrying this T cell receptor (beta chain) was seen more than once but under ten times. The antigen remains undetermined. The data derive from a study of high-grade serous ovarian cancer treatment subgroups. The study, taken as a whole, reports: Bulk tumor TCR sequencing gave no spatial information. Tumors within one patient showed repertoire similarity of 0.11 to 0.79. TCR relatedness rose with neoantigen level and trended with mutation load.

Tumor tissue was taken before any definitive surgery or chemotherapy was given. The CDR3 covers 13 residues. The V end lost 5 bases, the J end lost 2 bases, and 7 bases lay between the germline ends. Germline CDR1 is SGHVS and CDR2 is FNYEAQ. The data were produced by immunoSEQ multiplex PCR, yet TCRdb's version contains in-frame clones alone and is incomplete. The sample carries roughly 10,000 clones, about 70% recorded once. The TCR originated in a human donor with high-grade serous ovarian cancer. The genes are TRBV7-6 and TRBJ2-1; D gene ambiguous. Sequencing input: tumor tissue. The CDR3 DNA sequence: TGTGCCAGCAGCCCAGACACCTACAATGAGCAGTTCTTC. Its protein product is CASSPDTYNEQFF. Combining the CDR3 with reference TRBV7-6 and TRBJ2-1 gives the whole variable domain GAGVSQSPRYKVTKRGQDVALRCDPISGHVSLYWYRQALGQGPEFLTYFNYEAQQDKSGLPNDRFSAERPEGSISTLTIQRTEQRDSAMYRCASSPDTYNEQFFGPGTRLTVL.